This is a list of T cell receptor beta chains from one sample in a study of CD8 T cells in ankylosing spondylitis. Via MiXCR, TCRdb re-called the 5' RACE reads, giving one row per CDR3 protein. The sample has hundreds of thousands of distinct CDR3 sequences; around 20% are singletons. The sample comprised blood, either unsorted or a sorted T cell fraction (not recorded which). All receptors come from a female donor with ankylosing spondylitis or in good health (not recorded which). CDR3s include the opening cysteine and the closing phenylalanine or tryptophan. D genes are given only for firm matches. Some rows mark clone size as missing; the rest say once, few, many or name a class of expanded clone.

cdr3_aa cdr3_nt d_call j_call clone_size v_call cdr3_length
CASSYRKGRAGELFF TGTGCCAGCAGTTACCGGAAAGGCCGGGCCGGGGAGCTGTTTTTT - TRBJ2-2 - TRBV6-5 15
CASSRLGGEGARQQYF TGCGCCAGCAGCCGGCTCGGAGGGGAAGGGGCCCGACAGCAGTACTTC - TRBJ2-7 - TRBV4-3 16
CASSLGTLTGVHNQPQHF TGCGCCAGCAGCTTGGGGACCCTGACAGGGGTTCACAATCAGCCCCAGCATTTT TRBD1 TRBJ1-5 few TRBV5-1 18
CASSLSGTYEQYF TGTGCCAGCAGTTTAAGTGGGACCTACGAGCAGTACTTC - TRBJ2-7 few TRBV12-3/TRBV12-4 13
CASSRPGTRYGYTF TGTGCCAGCAGCCGCCCAGGGACCCGCTATGGCTACACCTTC - TRBJ1-2 - TRBV7-9 14
CATSDSPGQGTNTQYF TGTGCCACCAGTGATTCTCCGGGACAGGGGACAAATACGCAGTATTTT TRBD1 TRBJ2-3 few TRBV24-1 16
CASSRERRFNEQYF TGTGCCAGCAGCCGCGAGCGGAGATTCAACGAGCAGTACTTC - TRBJ2-7 - TRBV2 14
CASSPGMPGTASRKTQYF TGTGCCAGCAGTCCCGGGATGCCCGGGACAGCCTCCAGGAAGACCCAGTACTTC TRBD1 TRBJ2-5 few TRBV6-1 18
CASSPVHQGSGANVLTF TGTGCCAGCAGCCCGGTTCATCAGGGATCTGGGGCCAACGTCCTGACTTTC - TRBJ2-6 - TRBV7-9 17
CASSLGSGGPGDTQYF TGTGCCAGCAGCTTGGGTAGCGGGGGCCCAGGAGATACGCAGTATTTT TRBD2 TRBJ2-3 - TRBV11-2 16
CASSLAVGVTDTQYF TGTGCCAGCAGCTTAGCCGTCGGAGTCACAGATACGCAGTATTTT - TRBJ2-3 - TRBV7-9 15
CSASRTSSYNEQFF TGCAGTGCTAGTAGGACTAGCTCCTACAATGAGCAGTTCTTC TRBD2 TRBJ2-1 once TRBV20-1 14
CSARDPPNQFF TGCAGTGCTAGAGACCCCCCTAACCAGTTCTTC - TRBJ2-1 - TRBV20-1 11
CASSLELAAANEQFF TGTGCCAGCAGTTTGGAACTAGCGGCCGCCAATGAGCAGTTCTTC TRBD2 TRBJ2-1 - TRBV12-3/TRBV12-4 15
CASSLGGGRAQNEQFF TGCGCCAGCAGCTTGGGTGGCGGGAGGGCCCAGAATGAGCAGTTCTTC TRBD2 TRBJ2-1 - TRBV5-1 16
CSGVSGIREAFF TGCAGCGGGGTTTCGGGGATCAGAGAAGCTTTCTTT - TRBJ1-1 many TRBV29-1 12
CASRPTGTGVNSPLHF TGTGCCAGCAGACCGACCGGGACAGGGGTCAATTCACCCCTCCACTTT TRBD1 TRBJ1-6 few TRBV25-1 16
CASSYSTGSYNEQFF TGTGCCAGCAGTTACTCGACCGGCTCCTACAATGAGCAGTTCTTC - TRBJ2-1 few TRBV6-5 15
CASSQDGALQFF TGTGCCAGCAGCCAAGACGGGGCCCTTCAGTTCTTC - TRBJ2-1 - TRBV3-1 12
CASRSQPSGLYEQYF TGTGCCAGTAGAAGCCAGCCTAGCGGGCTCTACGAGCAGTACTTC TRBD2 TRBJ2-7 - TRBV19 15
CASSLGLRSSYNEQFF TGTGCCAGCAGCTTAGGCCTGCGGAGCTCCTACAATGAGCAGTTCTTC - TRBJ2-1 - TRBV13 16
CASSGRGTGHEQFF TGTGCCAGCAGCGGCCGCGGGACAGGCCATGAGCAGTTCTTC TRBD1 TRBJ2-1 few TRBV3-1 14
CASSFRAHPSYEQYF TGTGCCAGCAGCTTCAGGGCACACCCCTCCTACGAGCAGTACTTC - TRBJ2-7 - TRBV12-3/TRBV12-4 15
CASTPDPGNYGYTF TGCGCCAGCACCCCGGATCCGGGAAACTATGGCTACACCTTC - TRBJ1-2 few TRBV10-2 14
CSVVGTTTTDTQYF TGCAGCGTTGTTGGGACTACCACCACAGATACGCAGTATTTT TRBD2 TRBJ2-3 - TRBV29-1 14
CASISRPYKHSYEQYF TGTGCCAGCATCTCCCGCCCCTACAAACATTCCTACGAGCAGTACTTC - TRBJ2-7 - TRBV21-1 16
CASSRGQANTEAFF TGTGCCAGCAGCCGAGGACAGGCGAACACTGAAGCTTTCTTT TRBD1 TRBJ1-1 few TRBV3-1 14
CASRWGHLNTEAFF TGTGCCAGCAGATGGGGACATCTGAACACTGAAGCTTTCTTT - TRBJ1-1 many TRBV12-3/TRBV12-4 14
CASSLGRVNTEAFF TGTGCCAGCAGCTTGGGTAGGGTTAACACTGAAGCTTTCTTT - TRBJ1-1 many TRBV5-4 14
CASSLYQGIGTDTQYF TGTGCCAGCAGCTTATACCAGGGAATTGGTACAGATACGCAGTATTTT - TRBJ2-3 - TRBV7-9 16
CCAGGRLGLAEIYEQYF TGCTGTGCGGGGGGGCGACTGGGACTAGCGGAAATCTACGAGCAGTACTTC TRBD2 TRBJ2-7 - TRBV20-1 17
CAISEAGGSGYTF TGTGCCATCAGTGAGGCAGGGGGCAGCGGCTACACCTTC TRBD1 TRBJ1-2 few TRBV10-3 13
CASSPPGGVREQYF TGTGCCAGCAGCCCCCCAGGTGGGGTAAGGGAGCAGTACTTC - TRBJ2-7 few TRBV6-1 14
CATAESGRAGNEQFF TGCGCCACCGCAGAAAGCGGGAGGGCCGGCAATGAGCAGTTCTTC TRBD2 TRBJ2-1 few TRBV5-1 15
CASTTGTGTYGYTF TGTGCCAGCACCACCGGGACAGGGACCTATGGCTACACCTTC TRBD1 TRBJ1-2 many TRBV6-6 14
CASIIDRALGGETQYF TGTGCCAGCATCATAGACCGGGCCCTTGGGGGAGAGACCCAGTACTTC - TRBJ2-5 - TRBV7-2 16
CASSLKGGRGTSFNEQFF TGTGCCAGCAGCTTAAAGGGAGGAAGGGGGACTAGCTTCAATGAGCAGTTCTTC TRBD2 TRBJ2-1 - TRBV7-3 18
CAISESTGMNTEAFF TGTGCCATCAGTGAGAGTACAGGCATGAACACTGAAGCTTTCTTT - TRBJ1-1 many TRBV10-3 15
CSVGLAGGYREQFF TGCAGCGTTGGGCTAGCGGGAGGATATCGTGAGCAGTTCTTC TRBD2 TRBJ2-1 many TRBV29-1 14
CASSGYSNGPAGANVLTF TGTGCCAGCAGCGGTTATAGTAACGGACCAGCTGGGGCCAACGTCCTGACTTTC - TRBJ2-6 few TRBV3-1 18
CASSRTGLEGFTEAFF TGTGCCAGCAGCAGGACAGGGCTCGAAGGCTTTACTGAAGCTTTCTTT TRBD1 TRBJ1-1 - TRBV5-5 16
CASTGGNSTDTQYF TGCGCCAGCACGGGTGGTAATAGCACAGATACGCAGTATTTT - TRBJ2-3 - TRBV10-1 14
CASSPAEKLFF TGTGCCAGCAGCCCGGCGGAAAAACTGTTTTTT - TRBJ1-4 few TRBV7-9 11
CASSYWGYEQFF TGTGCCAGCAGTTACTGGGGGTATGAGCAGTTCTTC - TRBJ2-1 - TRBV6-2/TRBV6-3 12
CATTGSTDTQYF TGTGCCACCACCGGCTCCACAGATACGCAGTATTTT - TRBJ2-3 few TRBV24-1 12
CSAREVKAGGPKNIQYF TGCAGTGCTAGAGAGGTTAAGGCGGGAGGGCCCAAAAACATTCAGTACTTC TRBD2 TRBJ2-4 - TRBV20-1 17
CASTWTGSSYEQYF TGTGCCAGCACCTGGACAGGTAGCTCCTACGAGCAGTACTTC TRBD1 TRBJ2-7 - TRBV7-9 14
CASTGSGLHTDTQYF TGCGCCAGCACGGGGAGCGGACTGCACACAGATACGCAGTATTTT - TRBJ2-3 few TRBV5-1 15
CASSWGQIFTNEQFF TGTGCCAGCAGCTGGGGACAGATATTCACCAATGAGCAGTTCTTC TRBD1 TRBJ2-1 few TRBV11-2 15
CASSISTGLWTEAFF TGTGCCAGTAGTATAAGTACAGGGTTATGGACTGAAGCTTTCTTT - TRBJ1-1 - TRBV19 15
CASSPWAETQYF TGTGCCAGCTCACCATGGGCAGAGACCCAGTACTTC - TRBJ2-5 - TRBV18 12
CASSLGFYEQYF TGTGCCAGCAGCTTAGGGTTCTACGAGCAGTACTTC - TRBJ2-7 many TRBV7-6 12
CASSWGATLHF TGTGCCAGCAGTTGGGGGGCAACCCTCCACTTT - TRBJ1-6 - TRBV12-3/TRBV12-4 11
CATSDSPKQTETGELFF TGTGCCACCAGTGATTCCCCCAAACAAACAGAGACCGGGGAGCTGTTTTTT - TRBJ2-2 few TRBV24-1 17
CASSDGTRRPDTQYF TGCGCCAGCAGTGACGGGACTAGACGTCCAGATACGCAGTATTTT TRBD2 TRBJ2-3 few TRBV10-1 15
CSVLGQGSYNEQFF TGCAGCGTTCTCGGACAGGGAAGCTACAATGAGCAGTTCTTC TRBD1 TRBJ2-1 - TRBV29-1 14
CAISERQAVGETQYF TGTGCCATCAGTGAGCGACAGGCCGTAGGGGAGACCCAGTACTTC - TRBJ2-5 few TRBV10-3 15
CASGLSRDLSVIQYF TGTGCCAGCGGTTTATCCCGGGATCTGTCGGTCATTCAGTACTTC - TRBJ2-4 few TRBV12-3/TRBV12-4 15
CASSRKYTGELFF TGTGCCAGCAGTCGCAAATACACCGGGGAGCTGTTTTTT - TRBJ2-2 - TRBV12-3/TRBV12-4 13